Following are 8 T cell receptor beta chains from one sample sequenced in a study of T cell changes during pregnancy in multiple sclerosis. Assay used: immunoSEQ multiplex PCR; TCRdb lists only in-frame clones, some missing. The sample lists 39,000 or so clones; 94% were seen once. This sample comprised CD8+ T cells from peripheral blood mononuclear cells, obtained in the third trimester of pregnancy. These receptors were obtained from a female donor with multiple sclerosis, enrolled in a pregnancy study.

Only one count was recorded for this clone. The V gene is TRBV7-9, the J gene TRBJ2-7; 7 bases agree with TRBD1. The trim removed 5 bases at V and 2 bases at J, leaving 9 bases unmatched. CDR1 is SEHNR, CDR2 FQNEAQ, per germline (reference sequence). This CDR3 is 15 amino acids long. The CDR3 DNA reads as TGTGCCAGCAGCCTACCCTCCGGGACAGCCTACGAGCAGTACTTC. It codes for CASSLPSGTAYEQYF.

The V call is TRBV10-3, the J call TRBJ2-1; 11 nucleotides match TRBD2. In germline, CDR1 is ENHRY, CDR2 SYGVKD. There are 18 residues in the CDR3. Unmatched junction bases numbered 14, after V lost 4 bases and J lost 6 bases. DNA for the CDR3: TGTGCCATCAGTGGAGCCCCGACTAGCGGGGTGGGGCCCAATGAGCAGTTCTTC. Encoded protein: CAISGAPTSGVGPNEQFF.

The chain uses TRBV28 and TRBJ1-5; the match to TRBD1 covers 9 bases. Germline CDR1 MDHEN, CDR2 SYDVKM. The CDR3 sequence is 14 residues long. With V trimmed by 6 bases and J by 9 bases, 9 bases remained unmatched. CDR3 loop: CASSQGTGRWPQHF. DNA for the CDR3: TGTGCCAGCAGCCAAGGGACAGGGAGATGGCCCCAGCATTTT.

V usage is TRBV4-3 and J usage is TRBJ2-1; 7 positions match TRBD2. This CDR3 has 14 residues. The junction had 3 bases not matched to a gene; V was cut back by 1 base and J by 6 bases. CDR1 is LGHNA and CDR2 is YSLEER in the germline V gene. CDR3: CASSQVGTINEQFF. DNA of the CDR3: TGCGCCAGCAGCCAAGTGGGGACTATCAATGAGCAGTTCTTC.

The chain recombines TRBV4-3 with TRBJ2-1; D is perhaps TRBD2 (6 bases). V was clipped by 0 bases and J by 7 bases, with 10 bases between them. The CDR3 is 14 amino acids. The germline V gene encodes CDR1 LGHNA and CDR2 YSLEER. The CDR3 region has the DNA TGCGCCAGCAGCCAAGATACTAGCCCTAATGAGCAGTTCTTC. Translation: CASSQDTSPNEQFF.

The V call is TRBV21-1, the J call TRBJ1-5. TRBV21-1 is shown as a pseudogene. The CDR3 sequence is 14 residues long. CDR3: CASITRSGNQPQHF. CDR3 nucleotides: TGTGCCAGCATAACTAGGTCGGGCAATCAGCCCCAGCATTTT.

The chain joins TRBV11-2 to TRBJ2-7; 7 positions match TRBD1. V shed 5 bases and J 3 bases; nucleotides not matched to a gene: 10. Germline assignment: CDR1 SGHAT and CDR2 FQNNGV. The CDR3 length is 15 residues. The CDR3 region is CASSTRQGVVYEQYF. In DNA form, the CDR3 reads TGTGCCAGCAGCACGCGACAGGGTGTTGTCTACGAGCAGTACTTC.

By share, this clone ranks as medium-sized. The rearrangement links TRBV2 to TRBJ1-5; D not certain. Per the germline V gene, CDR1 is SNHLY and CDR2 is FYNNEI. The CDR3 covers 15 residues. V lost 6 bases and J 3 bases, leaving 15 bases between the germline ends. CDR3 in amino acids: CASSKKTGSNQPQHF. The DNA for the CDR3 is TGTGCCAGCAGCAAAAAAACCGGGTCCAATCAGCCCCAGCATTTT.